A selection of T cell receptor beta chains follows, all from one sample in a study of blood T cell repertoires in COVID-19. Assay used: immunoSEQ multiplex PCR; TCRdb lists only in-frame clones, some missing. In the table there are approximately 140,000 clones, just over 85% of which are singletons. The sequenced material came from peripheral blood. All receptors derive from a man between 65 and 79 years old with acute or convalescent COVID-19. Each CDR3 is given with its conserved first and last residue. A D gene is named only where the DNA matches it firmly. The size field is filled for only some rows; it gives once, few, many or a size class.

TRBV30	TRBJ2-2	-	once	TGTGCCTGGAGTGTAGCCCCCACCGGGGAGCTGTTTTTT	CAWSVAPTGELFF
TRBV5-4	TRBJ2-7	-	-	TGTGCCAGCAGCTTGGACAGGGTCCCCTACGAGCAGTACTTC	CASSLDRVPYEQYF
TRBV7-2	TRBJ2-1	-	-	TGTGCCAGCAGCTTAGCGCGGCGGTACAATGAGCAGTTCTTC	CASSLARRYNEQFF
TRBV6-1	TRBJ2-1	-	-	TGTGCCAGCAGTGAAGCAGGACAGTCCTACAATGAGCAGTTCTTC	CASSEAGQSYNEQFF
TRBV15	TRBJ2-3	TRBD1	-	TGTGCCACCAGCCAGGGGGCTACGGGCACAGATACGCAGTATTTT	CATSQGATGTDTQYF
TRBV7-6	TRBJ2-7	TRBD1	-	TGTGCCAGCAGCTTAAACGAGGGGGCTGGGTCCTACGAGCAGTACTTC	CASSLNEGAGSYEQYF
TRBV9	TRBJ2-5	-	-	TGTGCCAGCAGCGTAGGTCCGGACAGTAAGCAAGAGACCCAGTACTTC	CASSVGPDSKQETQYF
TRBV30	TRBJ2-3	-	-	TGTGCCTGGAGTGGAGGGAGTGATACGCAGTATTTT	CAWSGGSDTQYF
TRBV30	TRBJ2-5	TRBD1	-	TGTGCCTGGAGTGTGGGACAGGGGGCCCGAGAGACCCAGTACTTC	CAWSVGQGARETQYF
TRBV11-1	TRBJ1-2	-	-	TGTGCCAGCAGCTTAACCTATCAGCCCGGGACACCGTACACCTTC	CASSLTYQPGTPYTF
TRBV7-3	TRBJ2-1	-	-	TGTGCCAGCAGCTTAGGGGCTAGCTACAATGAGCAGTTCTTC	CASSLGASYNEQFF
TRBV7-8	TRBJ2-6	TRBD2	-	TGTGCCAGCAGCCTAGCGGGAACGGGAGGGGCCAACGTCCTGACTTTC	CASSLAGTGGANVLTF
TRBV28	TRBJ2-5	TRBD2	once	TGTGCCAGCAGGGAACTAGCGGGAGCAAAGGAGACCCAGTACTTC	CASRELAGAKETQYF
TRBV18	TRBJ2-3	TRBD1	-	TGTGCCAGCTCACAAACCCGGACAGGGGGAGCGGATACGCAGTATTTT	CASSQTRTGGADTQYF